The rows below give T cell receptor beta chains drawn from one sample of a study of shared clonotypes between healthy human individuals. The data were produced by immunoSEQ multiplex PCR, yet TCRdb's version contains in-frame clones alone and is incomplete. Here the sample spans some 980,000 clones, 60% to 85% being singletons. Source material: memory CD4+ T cells sorted from blood. These receptor sequences come from a man aged 18 to 30 in good health. Both conserved end residues are part of each CDR3. Each record gives: J gene, D gene, V gene, clone size, CDR3 DNA, CDR3 protein. A D gene is named only where the DNA matches it firmly. Size tells how often a clone was seen (once, few, many) or the class of an expanded clone, and some rows leave it out.

J gene: TRBJ2-7; D gene: TRBD2; V gene: TRBV4-1; clone size: .; CDR3 DNA: TGCGCCAGCAGCCAAGGTCTAGCGGGGGGGACATACGAGCAGTACTTC; CDR3 protein: CASSQGLAGGTYEQYF
J gene: TRBJ2-6; D gene: .; V gene: TRBV28; clone size: .; CDR3 DNA: TGTGCCACGCGGATTTCTGGGGCCAACGTCCTGACTTTC; CDR3 protein: CATRISGANVLTF
J gene: TRBJ2-3; D gene: .; V gene: TRBV11-2; clone size: .; CDR3 DNA: TGTGCCAGCAGCTTAGCACTACGGAATACAGATACGCAGTATTTT; CDR3 protein: CASSLALRNTDTQYF
J gene: TRBJ1-6; D gene: TRBD1; V gene: TRBV2; clone size: .; CDR3 DNA: TGTGCCAGCCGAGGACAGGGCCATTCACCCCTCCACTTT; CDR3 protein: CASRGQGHSPLHF
J gene: TRBJ2-7; D gene: TRBD2; V gene: TRBV30; clone size: .; CDR3 DNA: TGTGCCTGGAAGAGCGGGGGGGCCGGGGCGCAGTACTTC; CDR3 protein: CAWKSGGAGAQYF
J gene: TRBJ2-1; D gene: .; V gene: TRBV29-1; clone size: .; CDR3 DNA: TGCAGCGTTGCCGGTGGGGTCGGTGGGGATGAGCAGTTCTTC; CDR3 protein: CSVAGGVGGDEQFF
J gene: TRBJ1-2; D gene: .; V gene: TRBV7-9; clone size: .; CDR3 DNA: TGTGCCAGCGTAGAGACAGGCCCCCTTGGCTACACCTTC; CDR3 protein: CASVETGPLGYTF
J gene: TRBJ2-2; D gene: TRBD2; V gene: TRBV5-1; clone size: .; CDR3 DNA: TGCGCCAGCAGCCCCGAACCGGGGGGGGTCGCCGGGGAGCTGTTTTTT; CDR3 protein: CASSPEPGGVAGELFF
J gene: TRBJ2-1; D gene: .; V gene: TRBV7-2; clone size: .; CDR3 DNA: TGTGCCAGCAGCTTGGGGGGAGCTAAAGGTGAGCAGTTCTTC; CDR3 protein: CASSLGGAKGEQFF
J gene: TRBJ1-5; D gene: TRBD1; V gene: TRBV27; clone size: few; CDR3 DNA: TGTGCCAGCAGAACGACAGGGTATAATCAGCCCCAGCATTTT; CDR3 protein: CASRTTGYNQPQHF
J gene: TRBJ1-5; D gene: .; V gene: TRBV30; clone size: .; CDR3 DNA: TGTGCCTGGAACCCAGGAGACAATCAGCCCCAGCATTTT; CDR3 protein: CAWNPGDNQPQHF
J gene: TRBJ2-7; D gene: TRBD1; V gene: TRBV10-3; clone size: .; CDR3 DNA: TGTGCCATCAGTGGGACAGGGATGAAGGACGAGCAGTACTTC; CDR3 protein: CAISGTGMKDEQYF
J gene: TRBJ2-7; D gene: .; V gene: TRBV6-5; clone size: .; CDR3 DNA: TGTGCCGCGAGGCGGGGCTACGAGCAGTACTTC; CDR3 protein: CAARRGYEQYF
J gene: TRBJ2-2; D gene: .; V gene: TRBV7-2; clone size: once; CDR3 DNA: TGTGCCAGCAGCTTATGGGTGGGCACCGGGGAGCTGTTTTTT; CDR3 protein: CASSLWVGTGELFF
J gene: TRBJ1-2; D gene: TRBD1; V gene: TRBV29-1; clone size: .; CDR3 DNA: TGCAGCGTTACAGGGGTCGGGGGCTACACCTTC; CDR3 protein: CSVTGVGGYTF
J gene: TRBJ2-7; D gene: TRBD2; V gene: TRBV29-1; clone size: .; CDR3 DNA: TGCAGCGTTGGAGGCGGGAGGGCCTACGAGCAGTACTTC; CDR3 protein: CSVGGGRAYEQYF